This T cell receptor beta chain appears in the sequencing data of a study of shared clonotypes between healthy human individuals. Study-wide findings and caveats: When compared with the clonotypes that were shared by all four sorted-subset donors, the non-shared clonotypes turned out to have lower generation probabilities.

V shed 6 bases and J shed 3 bases, with 23 bases lying between them. The CDR3 is made up of 17 amino acids. Per germline, CDR1 MDHEN and CDR2 SYDVKM. Sorted subsets were amplified in replicate PCRs using about 210 ng DNA, about 30,000 T cell genomes. TCRdb's table, derived via immunoSEQ multiplex PCR, lists solely in-frame clones and lacks some. Here the sample spans approximately 640,000 clones, roughly 88% being singletons. A word on this clone: Its cognate antigen is unknown.

The rearrangement joins TRBV28 to TRBJ1-2; no firm D call. Sequenced material: memory CD8+ T cells from PBMCs. The subset denotes: CD45RO+ cells pooled with CCR7-negative TemRA cells. The clonotype originates from a man between 18 and 29 years old in good health. Some clones in this sample may be carry-over from other donors' samples. CDR3 in amino acids: CASRSVWGGHFDYGYTF. The CDR3 coding sequence is TGTGCCAGCAGGTCCGTCTGGGGAGGGCATTTCGACTATGGCTACACCTTC.